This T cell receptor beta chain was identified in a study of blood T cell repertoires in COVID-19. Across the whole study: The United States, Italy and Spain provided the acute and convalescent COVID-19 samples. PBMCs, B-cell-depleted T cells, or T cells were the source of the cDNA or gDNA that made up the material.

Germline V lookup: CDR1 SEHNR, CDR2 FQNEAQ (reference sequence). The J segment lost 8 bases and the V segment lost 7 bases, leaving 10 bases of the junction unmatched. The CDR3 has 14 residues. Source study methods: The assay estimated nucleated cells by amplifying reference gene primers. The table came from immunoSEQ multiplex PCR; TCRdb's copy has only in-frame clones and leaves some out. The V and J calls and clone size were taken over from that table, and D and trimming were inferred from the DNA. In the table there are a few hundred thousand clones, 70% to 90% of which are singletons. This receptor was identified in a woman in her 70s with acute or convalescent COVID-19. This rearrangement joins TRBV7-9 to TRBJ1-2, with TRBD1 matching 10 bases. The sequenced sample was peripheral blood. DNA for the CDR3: TGTGCCAGCATCCCGGGACAGGGGTGGGGAGGCTACACCTTC. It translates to CASIPGQGWGGYTF.